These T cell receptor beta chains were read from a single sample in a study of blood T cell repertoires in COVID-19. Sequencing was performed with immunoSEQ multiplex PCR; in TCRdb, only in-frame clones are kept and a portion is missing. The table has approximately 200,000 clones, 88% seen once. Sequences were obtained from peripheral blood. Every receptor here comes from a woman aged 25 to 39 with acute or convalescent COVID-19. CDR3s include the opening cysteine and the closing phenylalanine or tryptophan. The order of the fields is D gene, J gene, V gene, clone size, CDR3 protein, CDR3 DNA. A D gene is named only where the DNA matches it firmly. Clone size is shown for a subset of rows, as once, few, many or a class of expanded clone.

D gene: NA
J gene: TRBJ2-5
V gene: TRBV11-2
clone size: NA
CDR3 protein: CASSSGWEETQYF
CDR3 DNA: TGTGCCAGCAGCTCCGGGTGGGAAGAGACCCAGTACTTC

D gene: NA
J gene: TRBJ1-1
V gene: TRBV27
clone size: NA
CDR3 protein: CASSSLREGKAFF
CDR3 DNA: TGTGCCAGCAGTTCCCTAAGGGAGGGGAAAGCTTTCTTT

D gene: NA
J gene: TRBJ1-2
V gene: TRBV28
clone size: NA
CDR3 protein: CASLPGRQGGYTF
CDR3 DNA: TGTGCCAGCTTGCCGGGCAGGCAGGGTGGCTACACCTTC

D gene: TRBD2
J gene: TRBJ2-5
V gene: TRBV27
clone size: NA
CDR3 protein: CASSASSGRVLETQYF
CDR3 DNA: TGTGCCAGCAGTGCGTCTAGCGGGAGGGTTTTAGAGACCCAGTACTTC

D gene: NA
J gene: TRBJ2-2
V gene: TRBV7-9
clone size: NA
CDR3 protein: CASSLALRTGELFF
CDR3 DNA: TGTGCCAGCAGCTTAGCGCTCAGGACCGGGGAGCTGTTTTTT

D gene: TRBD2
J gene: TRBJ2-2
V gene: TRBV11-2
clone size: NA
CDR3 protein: CASSQRLAGVRELFF
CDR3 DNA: TGTGCCAGCAGCCAACGACTAGCGGGAGTTCGGGAGCTGTTTTTT

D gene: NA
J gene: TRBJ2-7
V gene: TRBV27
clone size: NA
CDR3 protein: CASSLLANYEQYF
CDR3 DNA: TGTGCCAGCAGTTTACTAGCAAACTACGAGCAGTACTTC

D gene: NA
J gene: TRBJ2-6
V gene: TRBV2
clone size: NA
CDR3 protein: CASSVDGGANVLTF
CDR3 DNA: TGTGCCAGCAGTGTAGATGGTGGGGCCAACGTCCTGACTTTC

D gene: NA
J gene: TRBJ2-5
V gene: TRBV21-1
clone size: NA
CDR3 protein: CASSTSSGRAGKTQYF
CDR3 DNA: TGTGCCAGCAGCACGTCTAGCGGGAGGGCCGGGAAGACCCAGTACTTC

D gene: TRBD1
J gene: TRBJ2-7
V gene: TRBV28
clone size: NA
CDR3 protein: CASSLAGTGGEYEQYF
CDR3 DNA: TGTGCCAGCAGTTTAGCAGGGACAGGGGGGGAATACGAGCAGTACTTC

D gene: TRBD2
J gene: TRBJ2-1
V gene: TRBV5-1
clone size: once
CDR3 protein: CASTGLVTNEQFF
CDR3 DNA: TGCGCCAGCACGGGACTAGTGACTAATGAGCAGTTCTTC

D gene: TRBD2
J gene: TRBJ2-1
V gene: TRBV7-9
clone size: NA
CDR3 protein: CASNNPTSGTFF
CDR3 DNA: TGTGCCAGCAACAATCCCACTAGCGGGACATTCTTC

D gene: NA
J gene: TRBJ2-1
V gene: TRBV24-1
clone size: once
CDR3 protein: CATSDPTGYNEQFF
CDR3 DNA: TGTGCCACCAGTGATCCAACAGGTTACAATGAGCAGTTCTTC

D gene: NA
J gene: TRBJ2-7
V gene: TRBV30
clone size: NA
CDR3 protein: CAWSPGGTSHEQYF
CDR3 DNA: TGTGCCTGGAGTCCAGGGGGGACGTCCCACGAGCAGTACTTC

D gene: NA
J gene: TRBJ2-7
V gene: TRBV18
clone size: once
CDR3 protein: CASLGLDQAEQYF
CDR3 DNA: TGTGCCAGCTTGGGACTGGACCAGGCGGAGCAGTACTTC

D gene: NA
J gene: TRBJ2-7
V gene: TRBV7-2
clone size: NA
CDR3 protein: CASSLGSYEQYF
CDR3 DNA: TGTGCCAGCAGCTTAGGCAGCTACGAGCAGTACTTC

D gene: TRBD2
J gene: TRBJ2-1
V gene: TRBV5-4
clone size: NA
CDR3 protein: CASSLQGLAGNEQFF
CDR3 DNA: TGTGCCAGCAGCTTGCAAGGGCTAGCGGGGAATGAGCAGTTCTTC

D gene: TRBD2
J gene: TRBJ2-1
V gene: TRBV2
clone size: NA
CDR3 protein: CASSLNRGGNEQFF
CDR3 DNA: TGTGCCAGCAGCTTAAACCGGGGAGGGAACGAGCAGTTCTTC

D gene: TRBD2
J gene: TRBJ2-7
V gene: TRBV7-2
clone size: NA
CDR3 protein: CASSLDWTSGSYEQYF
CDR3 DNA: TGTGCCAGCAGCTTAGATTGGACTAGCGGTTCCTACGAGCAGTACTTC

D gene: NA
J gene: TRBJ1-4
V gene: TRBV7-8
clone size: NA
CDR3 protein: CASSLDNSNEKLFF
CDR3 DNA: TGTGCCAGCAGCTTAGACAATTCTAATGAAAAACTGTTTTTT

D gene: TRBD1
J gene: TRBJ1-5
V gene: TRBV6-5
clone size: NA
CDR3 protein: CASSLDRVGSPQHF
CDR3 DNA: TGTGCCAGCAGTTTGGACAGGGTGGGTTCGCCCCAGCATTTT

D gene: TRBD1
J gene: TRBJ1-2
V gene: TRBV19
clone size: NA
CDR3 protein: CASSITGGFPYGYTF
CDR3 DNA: TGTGCCAGTAGTATTACAGGGGGCTTTCCCTATGGCTACACCTTC

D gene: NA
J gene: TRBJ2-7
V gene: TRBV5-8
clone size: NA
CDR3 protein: CASTLDSSEQYF
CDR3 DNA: TGTGCCAGCACACTGGACAGTTCCGAGCAGTACTTC

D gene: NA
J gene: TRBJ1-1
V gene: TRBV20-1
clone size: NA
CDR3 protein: CSARGRGEAFF
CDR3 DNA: TGCAGTGCTAGGGGGAGGGGTGAAGCTTTCTTT

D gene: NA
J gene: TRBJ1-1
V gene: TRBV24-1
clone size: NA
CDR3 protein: CATSGQHTEAFF
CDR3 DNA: TGTGCCACCTCGGGTCAACACACTGAAGCTTTCTTT

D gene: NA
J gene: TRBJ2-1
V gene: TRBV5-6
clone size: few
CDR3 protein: CASSLGGSSYNEQFF
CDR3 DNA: TGTGCCAGCAGCTTAGGAGGGAGCTCCTACAATGAGCAGTTCTTC

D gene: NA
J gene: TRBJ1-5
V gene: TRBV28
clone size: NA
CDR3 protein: CASKYGVNQPQHF
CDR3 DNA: TGTGCCAGCAAATACGGGGTCAATCAGCCCCAGCATTTT

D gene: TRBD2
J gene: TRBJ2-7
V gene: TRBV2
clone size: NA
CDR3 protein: CASSDRHRYSGRSEQYF
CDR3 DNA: TGTGCCAGCAGTGACCGACACAGGTATAGCGGGAGAAGCGAGCAGTACTTC

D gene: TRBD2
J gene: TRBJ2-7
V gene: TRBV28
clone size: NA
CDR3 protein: CASSTPADFGRSSYEQYF
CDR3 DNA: TGTGCCAGCAGTACGCCGGCCGATTTCGGGAGGTCCTCCTACGAGCAGTACTTC

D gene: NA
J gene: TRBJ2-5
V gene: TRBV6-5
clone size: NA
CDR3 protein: CASSSGETQYF
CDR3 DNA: TGTGCCAGCAGTTCCGGGGAGACCCAGTACTTC

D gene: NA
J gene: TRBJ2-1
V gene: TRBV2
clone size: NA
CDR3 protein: CASSETRYEQFF
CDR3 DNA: TGTGCCAGCAGTGAAACTAGATATGAGCAGTTCTTC

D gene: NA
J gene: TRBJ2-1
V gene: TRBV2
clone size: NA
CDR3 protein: CASSDSPLGFF
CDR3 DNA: TGTGCCAGCAGTGATTCTCCGCTCGGGTTCTTC

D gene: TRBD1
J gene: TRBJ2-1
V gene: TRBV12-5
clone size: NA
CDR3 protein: CASKLVRQGNFNEQFF
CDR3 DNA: TGTGCTAGTAAGTTGGTTCGACAGGGCAATTTCAATGAGCAGTTCTTC

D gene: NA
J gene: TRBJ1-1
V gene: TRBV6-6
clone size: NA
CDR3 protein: CASTQFPAAFF
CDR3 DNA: TGTGCCAGCACCCAATTTCCAGCGGCTTTCTTT

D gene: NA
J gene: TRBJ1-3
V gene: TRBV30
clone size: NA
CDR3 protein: CAWKGAWGNTIYF
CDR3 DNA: TGTGCCTGGAAAGGGGCTTGGGGAAACACCATATATTTT

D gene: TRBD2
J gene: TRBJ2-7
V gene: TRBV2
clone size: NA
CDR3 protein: CASILPGLAVPTLQYF
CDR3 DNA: TGTGCCAGCATCCTCCCGGGACTAGCGGTCCCTACGTTGCAGTACTTC

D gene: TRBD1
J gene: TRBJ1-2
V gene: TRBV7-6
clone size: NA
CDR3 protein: CASRGQGHYGYTF
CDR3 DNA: TGTGCCAGCAGGGGACAGGGTCACTATGGCTACACCTTC

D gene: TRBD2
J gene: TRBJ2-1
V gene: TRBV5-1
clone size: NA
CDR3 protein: CASSLPREGSNEQFF
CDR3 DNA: TGCGCCAGCAGCTTGCCCCGGGAGGGCTCCAATGAGCAGTTCTTC

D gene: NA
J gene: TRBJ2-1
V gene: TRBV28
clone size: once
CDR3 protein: CASSKIPEQFF
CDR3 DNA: TGTGCCAGCAGCAAAATTCCTGAGCAGTTCTTC

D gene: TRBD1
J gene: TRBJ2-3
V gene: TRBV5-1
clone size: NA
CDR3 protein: CASSFGQGGDTQYF
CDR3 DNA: TGCGCCAGCAGCTTTGGACAGGGGGGAGATACGCAGTATTTT

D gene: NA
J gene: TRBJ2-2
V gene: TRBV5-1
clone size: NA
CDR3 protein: CASSLPLGGELFF
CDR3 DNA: TGCGCCAGCAGCCTCCCCCTCGGCGGGGAGCTGTTTTTT

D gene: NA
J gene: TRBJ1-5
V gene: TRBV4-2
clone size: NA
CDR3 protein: CASSQGLGRNQPQHF
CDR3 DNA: TGTGCCAGCAGCCAAGGTCTAGGGAGGAATCAGCCCCAGCATTTT

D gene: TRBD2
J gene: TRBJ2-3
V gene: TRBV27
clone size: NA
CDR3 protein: CASSLSLGGSTDTQYF
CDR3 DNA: TGTGCCAGCAGTTTATCGTTGGGCGGGAGTACAGATACGCAGTATTTT

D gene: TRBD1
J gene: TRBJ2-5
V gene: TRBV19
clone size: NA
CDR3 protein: CASSIIGTGGLETQYF
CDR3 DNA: TGTGCCAGTAGTATAATCGGGACAGGGGGTTTGGAGACCCAGTACTTC

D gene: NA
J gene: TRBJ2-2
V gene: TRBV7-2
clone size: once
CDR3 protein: CASSFERPGSNTGELFF
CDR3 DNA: TGTGCCAGCAGCTTCGAGCGGCCAGGCTCTAACACCGGGGAGCTGTTTTTT

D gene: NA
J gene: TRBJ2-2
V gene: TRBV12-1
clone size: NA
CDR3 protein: CASSFDGGRGSGELFF
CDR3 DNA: TGTGCCAGCAGCTTTGACGGGGGACGCGGGTCCGGGGAGCTGTTTTTT

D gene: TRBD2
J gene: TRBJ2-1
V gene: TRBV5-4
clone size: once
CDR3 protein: CASRTSGTSGRYNEQFF
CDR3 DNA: TGTGCCAGCAGGACTTCCGGGACTAGCGGGAGGTACAATGAGCAGTTCTTC

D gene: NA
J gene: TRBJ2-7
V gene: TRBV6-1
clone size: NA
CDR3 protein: CASSEIGWGGYEQYF
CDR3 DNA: TGTGCCAGCAGTGAAATCGGATGGGGAGGCTACGAGCAGTACTTC

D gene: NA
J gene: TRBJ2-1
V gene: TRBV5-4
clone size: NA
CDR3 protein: CASSLGWGDNEQFF
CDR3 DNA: TGTGCCAGCAGCTTGGGATGGGGGGACAATGAGCAGTTCTTC

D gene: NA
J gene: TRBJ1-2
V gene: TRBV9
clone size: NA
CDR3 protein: CASSVGYGGNDYGYTF
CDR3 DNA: TGTGCCAGCAGCGTAGGTTATGGAGGAAATGACTATGGCTACACCTTC

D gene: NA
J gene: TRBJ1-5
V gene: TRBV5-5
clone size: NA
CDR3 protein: CASSLTFTGGNQPQHF
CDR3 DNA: TGTGCCAGCAGTCTGACATTTACAGGCGGCAATCAGCCCCAGCATTTT

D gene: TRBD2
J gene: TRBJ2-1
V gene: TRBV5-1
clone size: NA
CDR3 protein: CASSRIPGTSGRGEQFF
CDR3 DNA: TGCGCCAGCAGCCGTATACCCGGGACTAGCGGGAGGGGTGAGCAGTTCTTC

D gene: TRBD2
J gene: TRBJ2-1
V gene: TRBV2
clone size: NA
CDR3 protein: CASSETSKDNEQFF
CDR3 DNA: TGTGCCAGCAGTGAGACTAGCAAAGACAATGAGCAGTTCTTC